Following are 13 T cell receptor beta chains from one sample sequenced in a study of blood T cell repertoires in COVID-19 (dated by TCRdb to the early 2020s). Receptor amplification or capture employed the immunoSEQ multiplex PCR assay. The table was pulled from immuneACCESS by TCRdb, which kept in-frame rearrangements only. Such tables lose some clones; where checked, under half of the loss comes from unresolved V genes, and the rest has no known cause. Present in this sample are over 35,000 clones, about two thirds of which were seen just once. Approximately 6.2% of the sample belongs to the ten largest clones. Sequencing used peripheral blood. Source of these receptors: an older man with acute or convalescent COVID-19.

This sequence joins TRBV5-4 and TRBJ2-3; 14 bases agree with TRBD2. CDR1 SGHNT and CDR2 YYREEE come from the germline V gene (reference sequence). V lost 4 bases, J lost 6 bases, and 13 bases stayed unmatched. The CDR3 has 18 amino acids. The CDR3 sequence is CASSNQAGTSGSLDTQYF. The CDR3 DNA reads TGTGCCAGCAGCAACCAAGCGGGGACTAGCGGGAGCCTGGATACGCAGTATTTT.

The rearrangement links TRBV6-6 to TRBJ2-5; D is unresolved. The CDR3 totals 16 residues. Germline V gene lookup returns CDR1 MNHNY and CDR2 SVGAGI (reference sequence). The germline V and J ends were trimmed by 4 bases and 7 bases, with 22 bases remaining between them. CDR3 nucleotides: TGTGCCAGCAGTTCGGGTGACGCCCTCGAAGACGGGACCCAGTACTTC. As protein: CASSSGDALEDGTQYF.

The chain employs TRBV5-1 and TRBJ2-7, with D unclear. V shed 2 bases and J shed 5 bases, with 17 bases lying between them. Germline V gene sequence: CDR1 SGHRS, CDR2 YFSETQ. CDR3 length: 15 residues. The CDR3 DNA sequence: TGCGCCAGCAGCTTCAGTACATCCTTTAGCCACGAGCAGTACTTC. It is translated as CASSFSTSFSHEQYF. The variable domain in full, with the rest retrieved from reference TRBV5-1 and TRBJ2-7, is KAGVTQTPRYLIKTRGQQVTLSCSPISGHRSVSWYQQTPGQGLQFLFEYFSETQRNKGNFPGRFSGRQFSNSRSEMNVSTLELGDSALYLCASSFSTSFSHEQYFGPGTRLTVT.

This sequence joins TRBV11-2 and TRBJ2-3; 7 nucleotides agree with TRBD2. The V and J ends lost 11 bases and 0 bases, in that order; junction bases with no gene match: 5. CDR1 and CDR2 from the germline V gene are SGHAT and FQNNGV. The CDR3 is made up of 13 amino acids. The CDR3 region has the DNA TGTGCCGACCGCGGGGGTAGCACAGATACGCAGTATTTT. This codes for CADRGGSTDTQYF. The whole variable domain, remainder taken from reference TRBV11-2 and TRBJ2-3, is EAGVAQSPRYKIIEKRQSVAFWCNPISGHATLYWYQQILGQGPKLLIQFQNNGVVDDSQLPKDRFSAERLKGVDSTLKIQPAKLEDSAVYLCADRGGSTDTQYFGPGTRLTVL.

V gene TRBV6-6 combines with J gene TRBJ1-1, with D perhaps matching TRBD1 (6 bases). Trimming took off 6 bases at V and 5 bases at J, with 22 bases between the two ends. CDR1 is MNHNY, CDR2 SVGAGI, per germline (reference sequence). This CDR3 has 16 residues. The CDR3 nucleotides read TGTGCCAGCAGCAAAACCGGGGGGCAGGGATTGACTGAAGCTTTCTTT. Protein product: CASSKTGGQGLTEAFF.

The chain links TRBV7-9 to TRBJ2-1; 8 bases map to TRBD2. The germline V gene encodes CDR1 SEHNR and CDR2 FQNEAQ (reference sequence). V gave up 6 bases and J gave up 0 bases; unmatched junction bases: 4. The CDR3 is 15 amino acids. The CDR3 loop reads CASRTSGSSYNEQFF. The CDR3 DNA follows: TGTGCCAGCAGGACCAGCGGGAGCTCCTACAATGAGCAGTTCTTC.

V and J are TRBV5-6 and TRBJ2-5; TRBD2 matches 7 bases. With V trimmed by 0 bases and J by 1 base, 3 bases remained unmatched. The CDR3 covers 15 residues. Germline values: CDR1 SGHDT, CDR2 YYEEEE. In DNA, the CDR3 is TGTGCCAGCAGCTTGGTAGCGGGTACCCAAGAGACCCAGTACTTC. It is translated as CASSLVAGTQETQYF. Looking up the rest from reference TRBV5-6 and TRBJ2-5 gives the full variable domain: DAGVTQSPTHLIKTRGQQVTLRCSPKSGHDTVSWYQQALGQGPQFIFQYYEEEERQRGNFPDRFSGHQFPNYSSELNVNALLLGDSALYLCASSLVAGTQETQYFGPGTRLLVL.

The V gene is TRBV6-5, the J gene TRBJ1-2; D is possibly TRBD1 (6 bases). Germline lookup yields CDR1 MNHEY and CDR2 SVGAGI. The CDR3 loop spans 15 amino acids. Trimming shortened V by 6 bases and J by 6 bases, and 20 bases separated the two germline ends. The CDR3: CASSITRAGANGYTF. Written as DNA, the CDR3 is TGTGCCAGCAGCATCACTCGGGCAGGGGCCAATGGCTACACCTTC.

The chain links TRBV5-1 to TRBJ1-1, with unresolved D. V was pared by 4 bases and J by 4 bases, with 20 bases between. The CDR3 has 16 residues. CDR1 is SGHRS and CDR2 is YFSETQ in the germline V gene. This CDR3 reads CASSPLLGGPGTEAFF. CDR3 DNA sequence: TGCGCCAGCAGCCCCCTCCTGGGAGGGCCGGGCACTGAAGCTTTCTTT.

V is TRBV5-1 and J is TRBJ1-2, with a weak D call TRBD1 (5 bases). V lost 4 bases to trimming and J lost 4 bases, with 17 bases between them. Germline CDR1 reads SGHRS; CDR2 reads YFSETQ. The CDR3 has 15 amino acids. The DNA for the CDR3 is TGCGCCAGCAGCACCGGCGTCACAGGTACCTATGGCTACACCTTC. Encoded protein: CASSTGVTGTYGYTF.

The chain carries TRBV4-3 and TRBJ1-1, with no clear D. V lost 0 bases and J 3 bases, leaving 8 bases between the germline ends. The CDR3 totals 14 residues. Looked up from germline, CDR1 is LGHNA and CDR2 is YSLEER. CDR3 amino acids: CASSQEAIYTEAFF. CDR3 DNA: TGCGCCAGCAGCCAAGAGGCCATTTACACTGAAGCTTTCTTT.

The chain links TRBV18 to TRBJ1-2; D not certain. The germline V gene has CDR1 KGHSH and CDR2 LQKENI. V was pared by 3 bases and J by 3 bases, with 11 bases between. The CDR3 spans 14 residues. The CDR3 spells CASSPLESDYGYTF. The CDR3 bases are TGTGCCAGCTCACCCCTTGAGTCCGACTATGGCTACACCTTC. Variable domain in full (rest from reference TRBV18 and TRBJ1-2): NAGVMQNPRHLVRRRGQEARLRCSPMKGHSHVYWYRQLPEEGLKFMVYLQKENIIDESGMPKERFSAEFPKEGPSILRIQQVVRGDSAAYFCASSPLESDYGYTFGSGTRLTVV.

Judged by abundance, this clone is medium-sized. The CDR3 loop is CASSGTGAARQYF. The CDR3 nucleotides are TGTGCCAGCAGTGGGACAGGGGCTGCGCGGCAGTACTTC. V and J are TRBV27 and TRBJ2-7; 10 nucleotides agree with TRBD1. The V gene end was trimmed by 5 bases and the J gene end by 9 bases; junction bases not matched to a gene: 7. CDR3 length equals 13 residues. CDR1 MNHEY and CDR2 SMNVEV come from the germline V gene (reference sequence).